A selection of T cell receptor beta chains follows, all from one sample in a study of blood T cell repertoires in COVID-19. Libraries were prepared by immunoSEQ multiplex PCR; TCRdb keeps only in-frame clonotypes and omits some of them. Found here are about 36,000 clones, 90% of them singletons; the top ten hold around 4.9%. Input material: peripheral blood. These TCRs come from a human donor in a cohort sampled during active COVID-19. CDR3s include the opening cysteine and the closing phenylalanine or tryptophan. D genes are given only for firm matches. Only part of the rows carry a size: once, few, many, or a class if the clone is expanded.

v_call,clone_size,d_call,j_call,cdr3_aa,cdr3_nt
TRBV20-1,NA,NA,TRBJ2-7,CSAPDSPEQYF,TGCAGTGCGCCGGACTCCCCGGAGCAGTACTTC
TRBV5-4,NA,TRBD2,TRBJ2-1,CASSLGSGTYNEQFF,TGTGCCAGCAGCTTGGGTAGCGGGACCTACAATGAGCAGTTCTTC
TRBV19,NA,NA,TRBJ1-5,CASSIAARALGSNQPQHF,TGTGCCAGTAGTATCGCCGCCAGGGCCCTCGGTAGCAATCAGCCCCAGCATTTT
TRBV2,NA,NA,TRBJ2-2,CASKIQGRGAGELFF,TGTGCCAGCAAGATTCAGGGGCGCGGCGCCGGGGAGCTGTTTTTT
TRBV9,once,TRBD2,TRBJ2-7,CASSVGLAGGPSSYEQYF,TGTGCCAGCAGCGTAGGACTAGCGGGAGGGCCAAGTTCCTACGAGCAGTACTTC
TRBV11-2,once,TRBD1,TRBJ2-4,CASSSRSGTGKNIQYF,TGTGCCAGCAGCTCACGTTCCGGGACAGGGAAAAACATTCAGTACTTC
TRBV6-6,NA,NA,TRBJ1-5,CASTSGLGQPQHF,TGTGCCAGCACTTCGGGGTTGGGTCAGCCCCAGCATTTT
TRBV5-4,NA,NA,TRBJ1-1,CASSLARGGANTEAFF,TGTGCCAGCAGCTTGGCAAGGGGGGGCGCTAACACTGAAGCTTTCTTT
TRBV7-9,NA,NA,TRBJ1-6,CASSLSGGSPLHF,TGTGCCAGCAGCTTATCCGGAGGATCACCCCTCCACTTT
TRBV10-1,NA,NA,TRBJ2-2,CASSTHGTGELFF,TGCGCCAGCTCCACTCATGGCACCGGGGAGCTGTTTTTT
TRBV2,NA,NA,TRBJ2-7,CASQLRSSYEQYF,TGTGCCAGCCAGCTGAGGAGCTCCTACGAGCAGTACTTC
TRBV5-4,NA,TRBD1,TRBJ1-1,CASSLAFGQAMNTEAFF,TGTGCCAGCAGCTTGGCTTTCGGACAGGCGATGAACACTGAAGCTTTCTTT
TRBV27,once,TRBD1,TRBJ2-7,CASKRQGSYEQYF,TGTGCCAGCAAAAGACAGGGTTCCTACGAGCAGTACTTC
TRBV7-8,NA,TRBD2,TRBJ2-1,CASSLELAGVYNEQFF,TGTGCCAGCAGCTTAGAGCTAGCGGGAGTCTACAATGAGCAGTTCTTC
TRBV5-1,NA,TRBD2,TRBJ2-6,CASSGTSGRSGANVLTF,TGCGCCAGCAGTGGGACTAGCGGGAGGTCTGGGGCCAACGTCCTGACTTTC
TRBV27,NA,TRBD2,TRBJ2-3,CASSGLAARTQYF,TGTGCCAGCTCGGGACTAGCGGCACGAACGCAGTATTTT
TRBV7-9,NA,NA,TRBJ2-7,CASSPGISGDEQYF,TGTGCCAGCAGCCCGGGGATCTCGGGCGACGAGCAGTACTTC
TRBV19,NA,NA,TRBJ2-3,CASSIRQGYTDTQYF,TGTGCCAGTAGTATCAGGCAGGGGTACACAGATACGCAGTATTTT
TRBV24-1,NA,TRBD2,TRBJ2-1,CATSDGLAGQAIGNEQFF,TGTGCCACCAGTGATGGACTAGCGGGACAAGCTATCGGCAATGAGCAGTTCTTC
TRBV11-2,NA,NA,TRBJ1-2,CASSSKGTGDYGYTF,TGTGCCAGCAGCTCGAAAGGGACGGGGGACTATGGCTACACCTTC
TRBV6-2/TRBV6-3,NA,NA,TRBJ1-2,CASSYAQGSYGYTF,TGTGCCAGCAGTTACGCACAGGGAAGTTATGGCTACACCTTC
TRBV6-6,NA,NA,TRBJ2-3,CASRALGQTTDTQYF,TGTGCCAGCAGAGCACTTGGACAGACCACAGATACGCAGTATTTT
TRBV11-2,NA,NA,TRBJ1-2,CASSSTGTAGGYGYTF,TGTGCCAGCAGCTCAACCGGGACGGCCGGGGGCTATGGCTACACCTTC
TRBV6-1,NA,TRBD2,TRBJ2-7,CASSEIRAGEAYF,TGTGCCAGCAGTGAAATTAGGGCGGGAGAGGCGTACTTC
TRBV24-1,NA,TRBD2,TRBJ2-3,CATASGRRGNTDTQYF,TGTGCCACCGCCAGCGGGAGGAGGGGGAACACAGATACGCAGTATTTT
TRBV24-1,NA,NA,TRBJ2-7,CATSDLTSQPLNSREQYF,TGTGCCACCAGTGATTTGACCAGCCAACCCCTCAACTCGCGGGAGCAGTACTTC
TRBV7-9,NA,TRBD1,TRBJ2-5,CASSLTGGRETQYF,TGTGCCAGCAGCCTCACAGGGGGGAGAGAGACCCAGTACTTC
TRBV7-2,NA,TRBD1,TRBJ1-5,CASSFDRGGQPQHF,TGTGCCAGCAGCTTCGACAGGGGAGGTCAGCCCCAGCATTTT
TRBV19,NA,NA,TRBJ2-7,CASSIDSGSSYEQYF,TGTGCCAGTAGTATAGATTCAGGCTCGTCCTACGAGCAGTACTTC
TRBV15,NA,TRBD2,TRBJ2-5,CATSGASGSLYQETQYF,TGTGCCACCAGCGGGGCTAGCGGGAGTCTGTACCAAGAGACCCAGTACTTC
TRBV2,NA,TRBD2,TRBJ2-7,CASSESGTSGSYEQYF,TGTGCCAGCAGTGAATCAGGGACTAGCGGTTCCTACGAGCAGTACTTC
TRBV11-2,NA,NA,TRBJ2-5,CASSSSSYSLNQETQYF,TGTGCCAGCAGCTCCTCCTCCTACAGTCTAAACCAAGAGACCCAGTACTTC
TRBV28,NA,NA,TRBJ2-7,CASKMTGQTYEQYF,TGTGCCAGCAAGATGACAGGACAGACCTACGAGCAGTACTTC
TRBV2,NA,TRBD2,TRBJ2-1,CASSYLSGRALFF,TGTGCCAGCAGTTACCTGAGCGGGAGGGCCCTCTTCTTC
TRBV28,once,NA,TRBJ1-4,CASTGLLSNEKLFF,TGTGCCAGCACAGGCCTCCTCTCTAATGAAAAACTGTTTTTT
TRBV15,NA,TRBD2,TRBJ2-2,CATSRGTGGLTGELFF,TGTGCCACCAGCAGAGGGACGGGAGGGCTCACCGGGGAGCTGTTTTTT
TRBV5-4,NA,TRBD1,TRBJ2-7,CASSLTGGEQYF,TGTGCCAGCAGCTTGACAGGGGGCGAGCAGTACTTC
TRBV9,few,NA,TRBJ2-3,CASSVDQGKYGDTQYF,TGTGCCAGCAGCGTAGATCAGGGGAAGTATGGAGATACGCAGTATTTT
TRBV24-1,NA,NA,TRBJ2-6,CATSDTGVAGANVLTF,TGTGCCACCAGTGATACGGGGGTAGCAGGGGCCAACGTCCTGACTTTC
TRBV9,NA,NA,TRBJ1-2,CASSVASTVPRNYGYTF,TGTGCCAGCAGCGTAGCTTCGACCGTCCCGCGGAACTATGGCTACACCTTC
TRBV7-9,NA,NA,TRBJ2-3,CASSLEGSTDTQYF,TGTGCCAGCAGCTTAGAAGGGAGTACAGATACGCAGTATTTT
TRBV10-3,NA,NA,TRBJ2-3,CAISEGSLTDTQYF,TGTGCCATCAGTGAGGGCAGTCTCACAGATACGCAGTATTTT
TRBV15,few,NA,TRBJ2-7,CATSRAGTRNYEQYF,TGTGCCACCAGCAGAGCCGGGACTCGCAACTACGAGCAGTACTTC
TRBV28,NA,NA,TRBJ1-2,CASSLFGSEDGYGYTF,TGTGCCAGCAGTTTATTCGGGTCCGAAGATGGCTATGGCTACACCTTC
TRBV5-1,NA,NA,TRBJ2-5,CASSMDQQETQYF,TGCGCCAGCAGCATGGATCAGCAAGAGACCCAGTACTTC
TRBV6-5,NA,NA,TRBJ2-7,CASLGGSRSYEQYF,TGTGCCAGCCTCGGAGGGTCCCGCTCCTACGAGCAGTACTTC
TRBV11-3,NA,TRBD1,TRBJ2-1,CASSETTGGNEQFF,TGTGCCAGCAGCGAAACGACAGGGGGCAATGAGCAGTTCTTC
TRBV11-3,NA,TRBD1,TRBJ2-2,CASGLQGVAGELFF,TGTGCCAGCGGACTACAGGGGGTCGCCGGGGAGCTGTTTTTT
TRBV7-9,NA,TRBD1,TRBJ2-7,CASSRSGTGVRQGDF,TGTGCCAGCAGCCGTTCCGGGACAGGAGTTAGACAAGGAGACTTC
TRBV6-5,NA,NA,TRBJ1-1,CASSYSVRGTEAFF,TGTGCCAGCAGTTACTCAGTAAGGGGCACTGAAGCTTTCTTT